The 18 T cell receptor beta chains presented below share a single source sample, sequenced in a study of T-cell reconstitution after alpha-beta-depleted transplantation in children. Unique molecular identifiers were used to barcode this TCRbeta library. TCRdb itself ran the PCR reads through MiXCR, one entry per CDR3 protein. The top ten hold 25% to 30% of the sample, which has 350,000 to 500,000 distinct CDR3 sequences, about 40% seen once. Sequencing used PBMCs, obtained before TCRalphabeta/CD19-depleted stem cell transplant. All receptors derive from a girl aged 2-10 years with aplastic anemia, due to receive a stem cell transplant.

Notes on this clonotype: At one end, the junction sequence differs from germline, possibly due to a read error. The CDR3 bases are TGTGCCAGCATTCTTTTGGGAGCTGAGGGGCACAATGGGCAGTTCTTC. Amino acids: CASILLGAEGHNGQFF. This chain joins TRBV27 and TRBJ2-1; D possibly uses TRBD1 or TRBD2 (5 bases each). The CDR3 is 16 residues long. CDR1 and CDR2 (germline): MNHEY, SMNVEV (reference sequence).

The chain carries TRBV20-1 and TRBJ2-7; unclear D gene. The length of the CDR3 is 13 residues. In germline, CDR1 is DFQATT, CDR2 SNEGSKA (reference sequence). Trimming removed 0 bases from V and 0 bases from J, with 6 bases in between. The CDR3 is CSAREPSSYEQYF. The CDR3 nucleotides are TGCAGTGCTAGAGAACCTAGCTCCTACGAGCAGTACTTC.

This clonotype has ten or more counts. The gene calls are TRBV7-2 and TRBJ2-7; the match to TRBD2 covers 11 bases. CDR3 length equals 15 residues. The V segment lost 4 bases and the J segment 2 bases; nucleotides outside the gene matches: 4. CDR1 is SGHTA and CDR2 is FQGNSA in the germline V gene. The CDR3 DNA is TGTGCCAGCAGCTCCACTAGCGGGGGAGCCTACGAGCAGTACTTC. It is translated as CASSSTSGGAYEQYF.

This clonotype has more than one count but fewer than ten. The rearrangement uses TRBV15 and TRBJ2-7; the D gene could be TRBD1 or TRBD2 (7 bases each). CDR3 size: 17 residues. The V gene's germline CDR1 is LNHNV and CDR2 YYDKDF (reference sequence). Trimming stripped 2 bases from V and 2 bases from J, with 19 bases between. The CDR3 DNA is TGTGCCACCAGCAGAAGGGGGGGTAGGGGGCAGGCCTACGAGCAGTACTTC. Its protein product is CATSRRGGRGQAYEQYF.

The gene calls are TRBV13 and TRBJ2-1; 7 nucleotides match TRBD1. The length of the CDR3 is 13 residues. The germline CDR1 and CDR2 sequences are PRHDT and FYEKMQ (reference sequence). The V segment lost 7 bases and the J segment 9 bases; nucleotides outside the gene matches: 9. CDR3 in DNA: TGTGCCAGCACCCTGGACTCAGGGGGTGAGCAGTTCTTC. Its protein product is CASTLDSGGEQFF. Filled out from reference TRBV13 and TRBJ2-1, the complete variable domain reads AAGVIQSPRHLIKEKRETATLKCYPIPRHDTVYWYQQGPGQDPQFLISFYEKMQSDKGSIPDRFSAQQFSDYHSELNMSSLELGDSALYFCASTLDSGGEQFFGPGTRLTVL.

This chain connects TRBV7-9 to TRBJ1-1; unclear D gene. The ends were cut back, 5 bases at V and 6 bases at J, with 16 bases in the middle. The CDR3 has 14 residues. CDR1 and CDR2 from the germline V gene are SEHNR and FQNEAQ (reference sequence). CDR3 sequence: CASSRKGGSAEAFF. The DNA for the CDR3 is TGTGCCAGCAGCCGGAAAGGAGGGAGCGCTGAAGCTTTCTTT.

In its sample, this clonotype was seen many times. The chain is built from TRBV9 and TRBJ2-5, with TRBD1 as a possible D gene (6 bases). This CDR3 comprises 15 residues. V was trimmed by 4 bases and J by 3 bases, leaving 16 bases between them. Germline V gives CDR1 SGDLS, CDR2 YYNGEE. Written as DNA, the CDR3 is TGTGCCAGCAGCTTATTCACAGGGCGGGAAGAGACCCAGTACTTC. Translating gives CASSLFTGREETQYF.

This clonotype was recorded once. The chain carries TRBV20-1 and TRBJ2-3, with 14 bases lining up with TRBD2. Germline V lookup: CDR1 DFQATT, CDR2 SNEGSKA (reference sequence). Trimming removed 5 bases from V and 2 bases from J; junction bases left unmatched: 9. This CDR3 has 17 amino acids. The CDR3 nucleotides read TGCAGTGCTGCGGGACTAGCGGGGGTTCCTAACACAGATACGCAGTATTTT. Translation gives CSAAGLAGVPNTDTQYF.

On this clonotype itself: One base away lies a much larger clone, so this may be a sequencing read error. The V and J genes are TRBV20-1 and TRBJ1-2, with D tentatively TRBD1 (5 bases). The CDR3 spans 12 residues. Germline CDR1 is DFQATT and CDR2 is SNEGSKA (reference sequence). Written as DNA, the CDR3 is TGCAGTGCTAAATGGGGACGGAATGGCTACGCCTTC. This translates into CSAKWGRNGYAF.

As for this clonotype: This CDR3 is missing its conserved last phenylalanine or tryptophan, likely due to a read error. V usage is TRBV4-1 and J usage is TRBJ1-5; D gene unclear. The length of the CDR3 is 13 residues. Trimming removed 3 bases from V and 4 bases from J, with 7 bases in between. Germline CDR1 MGHRA, CDR2 YSYEKL. CDR3 protein: CASSQGPNQPQHL. The CDR3 DNA reads as TGCGCCAGCAGCCAGGGCCCAAATCAGCCCCAGCATTTA.

This clonotype appeared a few times. The chain joins TRBV12-3 or TRBV12-4 to TRBJ2-1; possibly TRBD2 for D (6 bases). V lost 3 bases, J lost 7 bases, and 10 bases lay in between. The CDR3 covers 13 residues. The DNA for the CDR3 is TGTGCCAGCAGTTTGAGGAGGGAGAATGAGCAGTTCTTC. Translation: CASSLRRENEQFF.

This clonotype showed up many times. The CDR3 bases are TGTGCCATCAGTTCAGACAGACCTGATCAGCCCCAGCATTTT. Translated, it gives CAISSDRPDQPQHF. This chain uses TRBV10-3 with TRBJ1-5, with D possibly being TRBD1 (5 bases). Per the germline V gene, CDR1 is ENHRY and CDR2 is SYGVKD. V shed 5 bases and J shed 5 bases, with 13 bases lying between them. The CDR3 is 14 amino acids.

The chain has TRBV29-1 and TRBJ2-7; 9 positions agree with TRBD2. The V gene end was trimmed by 7 bases and the J gene end by 5 bases; junction bases not matched to a gene: 12. Germline-derived CDR1 and CDR2 are SQVTM and ANQGSEA. This CDR3 contains 14 residues. DNA of the CDR3: TGCAGCGCCGCTAGCGGGACGAAAAACGACGAGCAGTACTTC. Its protein is CSAASGTKNDEQYF.

CDR3 DNA sequence: TGTGCCAGCAGCGCAACTGGCGGCTCCTACGAGCAGTACTTC. Its translation is CASSATGGSYEQYF. This chain connects TRBV9 to TRBJ2-7; no clear D. Germline V gene sequence: CDR1 SGDLS, CDR2 YYNGEE. CDR3 length: 14 residues. The V and J ends lost 3 bases and 0 bases respectively, with 10 bases between them.

V gene TRBV4-2 combines with J gene TRBJ2-1; D is tentatively TRBD1 or TRBD2 (6 bases each). Germline V gene lookup returns CDR1 LGHNA and CDR2 YNFKEQ. Trimming stripped 3 bases from V and 5 bases from J, with 17 bases between. The CDR3 has 16 residues. The CDR3 spells CASSQYLVGGHNEQFF. The CDR3 bases are TGTGCCAGCAGCCAGTATTTAGTAGGGGGGCACAATGAGCAGTTCTTC.

The table lists this clonotype with a few counts. V and J are TRBV25-1 and TRBJ2-1; weak D call: TRBD2 (6 bases). The germline V gene has CDR1 MGHDK and CDR2 SYGVNS. Between the trimmed V and J ends, which lost 4 bases and 0 bases, there was a span of 13 bases. The CDR3 covers 16 residues. The CDR3 sequence is CASSGTKGFSYNEQFF. The CDR3 region has the DNA TGTGCCAGCAGTGGGACTAAAGGGTTCTCCTACAATGAGCAGTTCTTC.

The J gene is TRBJ2-1, the V gene TRBV15; D might be TRBD2 (6 bases). Germline assignment: CDR1 LNHNV and CDR2 YYDKDF (reference sequence). This CDR3 spans 13 amino acids. Trimming shortened V by 6 bases and J by 1 base, and 7 bases separated the two germline ends. The CDR3 loop is CATSGGSYNEQFF. The CDR3, as DNA: TGTGCCACCAGTGGGGGGTCCTACAATGAGCAGTTCTTC. The full variable domain, rest sourced from reference TRBV15 and TRBJ2-1, is DAMVIQNPRYQVTQFGKPVTLSCSQTLNHNVMYWYQQKSSQAPKLLFHYYDKDFNNEADTPDNFQSRRPNTSFCFLDIRSPGLGDTAMYLCATSGGSYNEQFFGPGTRLTVL.

Only one count was recorded for this clonotype. This chain joins TRBV20-1 and TRBJ2-1, with 7 bases lining up with TRBD1. This CDR3 contains 15 residues. Germline V gene lookup returns CDR1 DFQATT and CDR2 SNEGSKA (reference sequence). Losses at the gene ends were 0 bases for V and 1 base for J; bases not matched to a gene: 3. In DNA form, the CDR3 reads TGCAGTGCTAGAGATATGACAGGGTCCTACAATGAGCAGTTCTTC. This gives the protein CSARDMTGSYNEQFF.